The sequence of this T cell receptor beta chain was determined in a study of blood T cells in healthy people across ages (dated by TCRdb to between 2014 and 2017). In terms of the full investigation: In model experiments, template switching captured about one uniquely barcoded TCR beta cDNA molecule for every two T cells. Using deep sequencing normalized with unique cDNA molecular identifiers, the study measured how TCR beta repertoire diversity changes with age. The donors were divided into four age groups: young (average around 15 years), middle-aged (about 40), aged (approximately 62) and long-lived (82). To avoid experimental bias, donors of different ages were distributed randomly across sequencing lanes. Using the same blood draw, the study looked at two additional independent replicas of 1 million unique cDNA reads for two donors, one aged 18 to 29 and the other aged 80 or older. What the research found in general, with its limitations: Estimates of total diversity based on one million sequenced T cells were considered lower bounds and underestimates. The CMV infection status of donors was not known, potentially confounding age-related changes in expanded clonotypes. The percentage of naive T cells measured by flow cytometry correlated strongly with observed TCR beta diversity. Compared with the aged group, more naive CD4+ T cells, fewer expanded clones and increased TCR diversity were shown by the long-lived group, suggesting age selection. Observed TCR beta diversity per million T cells fell roughly linearly with age, and a significant reduction was already apparent by age approximately 40. Bulk unsorted PBMC profiling prevented conclusive comparison of naive and antigen-experienced compartments.

Libraries were built with 5' RACE. Instrument used: Illumina HiSeq 2500. A second 7 to 11 cycle PCR used a sample-barcoded 5' primer and a J-beta primer mix. A unique molecular identifier was introduced onto each TCR beta cDNA molecule by a template-switch 5' adaptor carrying 12 random nucleotides. Each sample yielded at least 3 million CDR3-containing paired-end reads. All of the RNA was converted into first-strand cDNA using the Mint cDNA synthesis kit, with a TRBC-specific oligonucleotide serving as the primer. Following uracil-DNA glycosylase treatment, all cDNA underwent a first 18-cycle PCR with the universal primers M1SS and BC2_uni_R. In the original analysis: Normalization of each sample was performed by random selection of 1 million high-quality reads, each carrying a distinct molecular identifier. Reads with shared molecular identifiers were discarded instead of being binned into consensus sequences. MiTCR, run with a Q25 quality threshold and the strictest error-elimination algorithm, handled CDR3 identification, clonotype clustering and error correction. Lower-bound total TCR beta diversity was estimated with a nonparametric unseen species model using Euler transformation. TCRdb reprocessed the public reads (quality trimming at Q25 with fastp, clone calling with MiXCR) and kept in-frame beta chains. Each record represents a unique CDR3 protein, reported with the most common genes and DNA among its rows. TCRdb, not the authors, supplied the V and J calls. This sample gives 650,000 to 1,000,000 distinct CDR3 sequences in total; under 40% of them show up just once. The ten largest account for over 10% of the sample.

Only a few counts were recorded for this clonotype. It lacks a known antigen. Base quality data are lacking; no much larger clone is found one base away. CDR1 and CDR2 (MGHRA, YSYEKL) derive from the germline V gene. The CDR3 runs 15 residues from the cysteine to the phenylalanine. The read is trimmed to its CDR3 DNA, 45 bases read in frame from base 1. V sheds 0 bases and J sheds 2 bases, leaving 10 bases between their ends. The roughly 39 donors, aged about 6 to 95 years, were systemically healthy Caucasian individuals from Russia. About 10 milliliters of peripheral blood were collected from each donor into EDTA-treated Vacutainer tubes. Ficoll-Paque density-gradient centrifugation was used to isolate PBMCs, with at least 6.5 million per sample. Trizol reagent was used to extract total RNA from the PBMCs, yielding at least 5.5 micrograms per sample. For every donor, flow cytometry on a PBMC aliquot measured the percentage of naive CD45RAhigh/CD27high T cells.

The receptor chain draws on TRBV4-1 and TRBJ1-2; no D gene call is confident. The clonotype was recovered from a man between 18 and 29 years old in good health. Sample: blood. At the DNA level, the sequence is TGCGCCAGCAGCCAAGATCGAGGGATGAACTATGGCTACACCTTC. Its translation reads: CASSQDRGMNYGYTF.